This TCR beta chain was recovered during a study of cytomegalovirus exposure and HLA in healthy donors. TCRdb's table, derived via immunoSEQ multiplex PCR, lists solely in-frame clones and lacks some. The table includes some 180,000 clones, roughly 86% detected once. V dropped 8 bases and J dropped 1; count of bases not matched to a gene: 8. CDR3 size: 14 residues. Germline CDR1 is LNHDA and CDR2 is SQIVND (reference sequence). Notes on the study in general: The classifier was said to identify cytomegalovirus status with high specificity and sensitivity. Within the 120 validation repertoires, first-cohort TCR clusters tended to co-occur, according to a later analysis.

Note on this clone: Its antigen is undetermined.

The sequence was obtained from a man between 25 and 39 years old in good health and CMV-seropositive. The gene calls are TRBV19 and TRBJ2-7, with 7 bases identical to TRBD2. The sequenced sample was PBMCs. The CDR3 sequence is CASSSPGLSYEQYF. The CDR3 coding sequence is TGTGCCAGTTCAAGCCCGGGACTATCCTACGAGCAGTACTTC.